The present T cell receptor beta chain was sequenced within a study of technical replicates of blood from several donors. TCRdb's table, derived via immunoSEQ multiplex PCR, lists solely in-frame clones and lacks some. The sample yields about 74,000 clones, about nine tenths seen once. Germline CDR1 reads SQVTM; CDR2 reads ANQGSEA. The CDR3 contains 14 residues. V lost 5 bases and J lost 10; bases outside the gene matches: 14. The chain has TRBV29-1 and TRBJ2-1; 7 positions agree with TRBD2. The specimen sequenced was T cells isolated from PBMCs. This clonotype was obtained from a human donor in good health. This CDR3 is CSVQGWRERGEQFF. The DNA for the CDR3 is TGCAGCGTTCAGGGCTGGCGGGAGAGAGGGGAGCAGTTCTTC.